The rows below give T cell receptor beta chains drawn from one sample of a study of post-analysis software for immune sequencing data. TCRdb analysed the PCR reads with MiXCR anew, one entry per CDR3 protein. The sample has roughly 620,000 distinct CDR3 sequences; roughly 46% are singletons. The sample consisted of blood. Receptor source: a girl aged 5 to 17 with multiple sclerosis. CDR3s include the opening cysteine and the closing phenylalanine or tryptophan. A D gene is named only where the DNA matches it firmly. Clone sizes are given selectively: once, few, many, or a class where the clone is expanded.

j_call clone_size d_call v_call cdr3_aa cdr3_nt
TRBJ2-1 once TRBD2 TRBV10-3 CAISDPGGGAFYPYNEQFF TGTGCCATAAGTGACCCCGGCGGGGGGGCCTTCTACCCCTACAATGAGCAGTTCTTC
TRBJ2-7 . TRBD1 TRBV5-1 CASSLQTGGYYEQYF TGCGCCAGCAGCTTACAGACAGGGGGGTACTACGAGCAGTACTTC
TRBJ1-2 . . TRBV5-1 CASSVDRHFYGYTF TGCGCCAGCAGCGTAGACCGACACTTCTATGGCTACACCTTC
TRBJ2-5 few . TRBV12-3/TRBV12-4 CASSSPRGALETQYF TGTGCCAGCAGTTCCCCCAGGGGGGCCTTGGAGACCCAGTACTTC
TRBJ2-1 . . TRBV5-5 CASSLVRQWEQFF TGTGCCAGCAGCTTGGTTCGGCAATGGGAGCAGTTCTTC
TRBJ2-7 . TRBD2 TRBV20-1 CSASSGSQTYEQYF TGCAGTGCCTCGAGCGGGAGCCAAACCTACGAGCAGTACTTC
TRBJ1-1 once TRBD1 TRBV9 CASSGYSGTANTEAFF TGTGCCAGCAGCGGATATTCCGGGACAGCGAACACTGAAGCTTTCTTT
TRBJ2-3 . . TRBV20-1 CSARDMGTESTDTQYF TGCAGTGCTAGAGATATGGGCACAGAAAGCACAGATACGCAGTATTTT
TRBJ1-2 . TRBD1 TRBV5-6 CASSLGQGAFGYTF TGTGCCAGCAGCTTGGGACAGGGGGCATTTGGCTACACCTTC
TRBJ2-7 few . TRBV6-6 CASSSVRGEQYF TGTGCCAGCAGTTCAGTTAGGGGCGAGCAGTACTTC
TRBJ1-2 few . TRBV15 CATSSARRGPYGYTF TGTGCCACCAGCAGCGCCCGAAGGGGTCCCTATGGCTACACCTTC
TRBJ2-5 . . TRBV29-1 CSGRGTTQETQYF TGCAGCGGGCGGGGAACAACCCAAGAGACCCAGTACTTC
TRBJ2-7 few . TRBV7-9 CASSFISRGASGEQYF TGTGCCAGCAGCTTTATCTCGAGGGGCGCCTCGGGCGAGCAGTACTTC
TRBJ1-5 . . TRBV12-3/TRBV12-4 CASVRGGSNQPQHF TGTGCCAGCGTCCGGGGAGGGAGCAATCAGCCCCAGCATTTT
TRBJ2-3 . TRBD1 TRBV11-2 CASSVGGDRSTDTQYF TGTGCCAGCAGCGTCGGAGGGGACAGGAGCACAGATACGCAGTATTTT
TRBJ2-4 few . TRBV2 CASSPAGLAKNIQYF TGTGCCAGCAGCCCCGCAGGATTAGCCAAAAACATTCAGTACTTC
TRBJ2-1 once TRBD1 TRBV20-1 CSARDFARGPNEQFF TGCAGTGCTAGAGATTTTGCCAGGGGGCCAAATGAGCAGTTCTTC
TRBJ2-1 few . TRBV7-9 CASSLDGADEQFF TGTGCCAGCAGCTTAGACGGGGCCGATGAGCAGTTCTTC
TRBJ1-2 . TRBD1 TRBV7-2 CASVTGGDYGYTF TGTGCCAGCGTCACAGGGGGGGACTATGGCTACACCTTC
TRBJ2-7 . TRBD1 TRBV20-1 CSASPGGEQYF TGCAGTGCTAGCCCAGGGGGAGAGCAGTACTTC
TRBJ2-7 . . TRBV4-1 CASSQERQGGRYEQYF TGCGCCAGCAGCCAAGAACGACAGGGAGGACGCTACGAGCAGTACTTC
TRBJ1-1 . TRBD1 TRBV4-1 CASSHRDRGRWTEAFF TGCGCCAGCAGCCACCGGGACAGGGGACGGTGGACTGAAGCTTTCTTT
TRBJ2-1 . . TRBV20-1 CSAQGRAEQFF TGCAGTGCCCAGGGTAGGGCTGAGCAGTTCTTC
TRBJ1-4 few . TRBV5-1 CASSLAGGLGNEKLFF TGCGCCAGCAGCTTGGCCGGTGGCTTAGGTAATGAAAAACTGTTTTTT
TRBJ1-5 few . TRBV20-1 CSARGFGGADQPQHF TGCAGTGCTAGAGGATTTGGGGGGGCTGATCAGCCCCAGCATTTT
TRBJ1-2 . . TRBV29-1 CSVARDRNYGYTF TGCAGCGTGGCACGGGACCGTAACTATGGCTACACCTTC
TRBJ2-1 few TRBD2 TRBV12-3/TRBV12-4 CASSAGLGLAGGEQFF TGTGCCAGCAGCGCGGGCCTGGGGCTAGCGGGAGGTGAGCAGTTCTTC
TRBJ1-2 . . TRBV12-3/TRBV12-4 CASSPSTCGDYDYTF TGTGCCAGCAGCCCATCCACCTGCGGCGACTATGACTACACCTTC
TRBJ2-5 . . TRBV29-1 CSVVHPGRETQYF TGCAGCGTTGTTCACCCAGGGCGGGAGACCCAGTACTTC
TRBJ2-1 . . TRBV9 CASSVVASNEQFF TGTGCCAGCAGCGTAGTAGCGTCCAATGAGCAGTTCTTC
TRBJ2-7 . . TRBV12-3/TRBV12-4 CASTIRDSNYEQYF TGTGCCAGCACCATACGGGACTCCAACTACGAGCAGTACTTC
TRBJ2-5 . . TRBV6-1 CASSEAPDIRETQYF TGTGCCAGCAGTGAAGCCCCGGACATACGGGAGACCCAGTACTTC
TRBJ1-1 few . TRBV5-1 CASSLVRGDTEAFF TGCGCCAGCAGCTTGGTTAGAGGGGACACTGAAGCTTTCTTT
TRBJ2-7 . TRBD1 TRBV5-5 CASSRSVGQNSYEQYF TGTGCCAGCAGCCGTAGCGTGGGACAGAATTCCTACGAGCAGTACTTC
TRBJ2-3 few TRBD1 TRBV5-5 CASSVEWTGHGTDTQYF TGTGCCAGCAGCGTGGAATGGACAGGGCATGGCACAGATACGCAGTATTTT
TRBJ2-4 few . TRBV2 CASTGGRSIQYF TGTGCCAGCACCGGAGGGAGGAGCATTCAGTACTTC
TRBJ1-2 . . TRBV29-1 CSVESQSNYGYTF TGCAGCGTTGAAAGTCAGAGTAACTATGGCTACACCTTC
TRBJ1-2 few . TRBV6-6 CASSPRVPPNYGYTF TGTGCCAGCAGTCCCCGGGTCCCTCCTAACTATGGCTACACCTTC
TRBJ1-2 few . TRBV29-1 CSVIPGEPEYGYTF TGCAGCGTTATCCCCGGGGAACCGGAGTATGGCTACACCTTC
TRBJ2-7 . . TRBV12-3/TRBV12-4 CASSSGISYEQYF TGTGCCAGCAGTTCCGGGATTTCCTACGAGCAGTACTTC
TRBJ2-5 . TRBD2 TRBV3-1 CASSQDRGGNVPYQETQYF TGTGCCAGCAGCCAAGATCGGGGGGGCAACGTCCCGTACCAAGAGACCCAGTACTTC
TRBJ2-1 . . TRBV7-3 CASSLYGANEQFF TGTGCCAGCAGCTTATACGGGGCCAATGAGCAGTTCTTC
TRBJ2-1 many . TRBV5-1 CASSLKGGNEQFF TGCGCCAGCAGCCTAAAGGGTGGCAATGAGCAGTTCTTC
TRBJ2-5 . TRBD1 TRBV29-1 CSVDLQGVGETQYF TGCAGCGTTGATTTACAGGGGGTCGGAGAGACCCAGTACTTC
TRBJ2-5 . . TRBV7-8 CASRMGVGEQYF TGTGCCAGCAGAATGGGGGTGGGGGAGCAGTACTTC
TRBJ1-4 . . TRBV6-1 CASTRGSFNEKLFF TGTGCCAGCACTCGCGGAAGTTTTAATGAAAAACTGTTTTTT
TRBJ1-2 few . TRBV4-2 CASSQDRPGDYGYTF TGTGCCAGCAGCCAAGATAGGCCAGGAGACTATGGCTACACCTTC
TRBJ2-3 . . TRBV5-1 CASSLGLGGTTRADTQYF TGCGCCAGCAGCTTGGGGCTTGGGGGAACGACCCGGGCAGATACGCAGTATTTT